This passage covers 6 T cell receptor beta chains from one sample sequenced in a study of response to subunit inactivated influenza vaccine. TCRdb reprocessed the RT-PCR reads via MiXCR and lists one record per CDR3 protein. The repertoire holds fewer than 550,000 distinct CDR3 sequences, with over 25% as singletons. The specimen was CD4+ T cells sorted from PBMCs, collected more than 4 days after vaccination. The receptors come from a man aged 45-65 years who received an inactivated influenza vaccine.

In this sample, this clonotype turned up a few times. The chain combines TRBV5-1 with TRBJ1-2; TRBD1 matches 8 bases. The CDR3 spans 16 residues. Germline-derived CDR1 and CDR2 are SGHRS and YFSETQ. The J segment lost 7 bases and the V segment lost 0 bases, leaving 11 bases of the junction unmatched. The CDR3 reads CASSLVGVVTGAGYTF. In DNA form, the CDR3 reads TGCGCCAGCAGCTTGGTGGGGGTCGTGACAGGGGCTGGCTACACCTTC. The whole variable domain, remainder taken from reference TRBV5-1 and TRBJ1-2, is KAGVTQTPRYLIKTRGQQVTLSCSPISGHRSVSWYQQTPGQGLQFLFEYFSETQRNKGNFPGRFSGRQFSNSRSEMNVSTLELGDSALYLCASSLVGVVTGAGYTFGSGTRLTVV.

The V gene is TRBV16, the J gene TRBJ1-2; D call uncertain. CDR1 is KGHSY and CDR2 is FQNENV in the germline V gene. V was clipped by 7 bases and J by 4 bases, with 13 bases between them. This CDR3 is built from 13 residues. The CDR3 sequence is CASMTRNPYGYTF. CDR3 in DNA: TGTGCCAGCATGACCAGGAATCCCTATGGCTACACCTTC.

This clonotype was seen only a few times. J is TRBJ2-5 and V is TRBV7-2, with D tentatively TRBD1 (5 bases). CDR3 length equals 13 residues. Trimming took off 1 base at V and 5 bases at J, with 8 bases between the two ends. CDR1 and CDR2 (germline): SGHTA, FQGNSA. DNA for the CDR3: TGTGCCAGCAGCTTAGGAGGACATGAGACCCAGTACTTC. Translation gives CASSLGGHETQYF.

Written as DNA, the CDR3 is TGTGCCATCAGTACCGGGACGTTGAACACTGAAGCTTTCTTT. This sequence encodes CAISTGTLNTEAFF. The V and J genes are TRBV10-3 and TRBJ1-1, with D perhaps TRBD1 (5 bases). Trimming removed 5 bases from V and 0 bases from J, with 10 bases in between. Germline CDR1 and CDR2: ENHRY and SYGVKD. The CDR3 is 14 amino acids.

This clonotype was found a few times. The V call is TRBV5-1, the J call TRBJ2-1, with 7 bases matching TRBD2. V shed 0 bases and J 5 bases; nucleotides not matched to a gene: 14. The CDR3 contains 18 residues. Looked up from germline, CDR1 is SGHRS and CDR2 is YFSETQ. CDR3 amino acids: CASSLGGPLGGVDNEQFF. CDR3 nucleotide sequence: TGCGCCAGCAGCTTGGGCGGCCCCTTGGGGGGGGTGGACAATGAGCAGTTCTTC.

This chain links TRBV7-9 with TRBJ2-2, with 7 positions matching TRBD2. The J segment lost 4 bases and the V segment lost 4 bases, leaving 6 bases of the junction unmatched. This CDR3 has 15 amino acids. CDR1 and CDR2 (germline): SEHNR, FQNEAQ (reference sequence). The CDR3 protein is CASSSLARSTGELFF. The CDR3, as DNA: TGTGCCAGCAGCTCACTAGCGAGGAGCACCGGGGAGCTGTTTTTT.